This T cell receptor beta chain was obtained from a study of shared clonotypes between healthy human individuals. Whole-study context: The cohort had two women and three men, ages 18 to 49. The study's findings and limits: Four donors shared around 5% of their naive CD4 clonotypes. Naive subsets usually exceeded memory subsets in estimated richness.

As regards this clone: Its specificity is not known. Its ends do not fully match the called genes, so a read error is possible.

Here immunoSEQ multiplex PCR was the method, and the copy in TCRdb shows in-frame clones only, minus some. The sample lists roughly 1,800,000 clones, just under 95% occurring once. The V gene's germline CDR1 is MGHRA and CDR2 YSYEKL. The CDR3 totals 16 residues. Positive CCR7 selection of CD45RO-negative cells yielded the naive CD8 cells, and terminally differentiated effector memory CD45RA+ cells were excluded. This chain joins TRBV4-1 and TRBJ2-3; D uncertain. The specimen sequenced was naive CD8+ T cells sorted from blood. This clonotype was sampled from a young man in good health. The CDR3 sequence is CASSATTASSTDTQYF. The CDR3 region has the DNA TGCGCCAGCAGCGCGACGACTGCAAGTAGCACAGATACGCAATATTTT.